This TCR beta chain was captured by sequencing in a study of T cell changes during pregnancy in multiple sclerosis. This CDR3 has 14 residues. Germline values: CDR1 SNHLY, CDR2 FYNNEI. V lost 4 bases and J lost 4, with 14 bases in between. The table lists this clone with a few counts. Clones were read by immunoSEQ multiplex PCR, and TCRdb kept only the in-frame ones, dropping some. The sample records roughly 30,000 clones, around 89% being singletons. V usage is TRBV2 and J usage is TRBJ2-7; a weak D match, TRBD1 (7 bases). The TCR originated in a female donor in good health, enrolled as a control in a pregnancy study. Sequenced material: CD4+ T cells from peripheral blood mononuclear cells, taken in the first trimester of pregnancy. The CDR3 DNA is TGTGCCAGCAGTGTGGAGACAGGGAGGTACGAGCAGTACTTC. Its protein is CASSVETGRYEQYF.